This T cell receptor (beta chain) came from a study of T cell clusters in autoimmune cytopenias. The CDR3 totals 13 residues. Each sample's input was 200 to 250 ng genomic DNA, some 34,000 genome equivalents. TRB was amplified by touch-down multiplex PCR, primer pools A and B combined. TCRdb reprocessed the multiplex PCR reads and stores each CDR3 protein as one record, lacking DNA. This listing includes under 4,000 distinct CDR3 sequences. This clonotype ranks as medium-sized in terms of frequency. The chain couples TRBV12-3 or TRBV12-4 to TRBJ1-1; TCRdb lists TRBD1, though no DNA is available to test this call. This clonotype was obtained from a human donor with an autoimmune cytopenia or autoimmune hepatitis (not recorded which). Sequencing was carried out using peripheral blood. The CDR3 protein is CASSFSGTTEAFF.